This T cell receptor beta chain was captured in a study of human thymus T cells. Produced via immunoSEQ multiplex PCR; TCRdb's table is partial and in-frame only. The sample lists some 72,000 clones, just over 95% occurring once. V was clipped by 5 bases and J by 5 bases; unmatched bases: 4. Germline-derived CDR1 and CDR2 are SGHVS and FQNEAQ. The CDR3 runs 14 residues. From resections taken during corrective heart surgery, the thymus tissue was obtained. The rearrangement joins TRBV7-8 to TRBJ2-3; TRBD1 matches at 10 bases. The sample was thymus tissue. This clonotype originated in a boy younger than two with a congenital heart defect but otherwise immunologically healthy. The CDR3: CASSKGQGLDTQYF. The CDR3 DNA follows: TGTGCCAGCAGCAAGGGACAGGGGTTAGATACGCAGTATTTT.